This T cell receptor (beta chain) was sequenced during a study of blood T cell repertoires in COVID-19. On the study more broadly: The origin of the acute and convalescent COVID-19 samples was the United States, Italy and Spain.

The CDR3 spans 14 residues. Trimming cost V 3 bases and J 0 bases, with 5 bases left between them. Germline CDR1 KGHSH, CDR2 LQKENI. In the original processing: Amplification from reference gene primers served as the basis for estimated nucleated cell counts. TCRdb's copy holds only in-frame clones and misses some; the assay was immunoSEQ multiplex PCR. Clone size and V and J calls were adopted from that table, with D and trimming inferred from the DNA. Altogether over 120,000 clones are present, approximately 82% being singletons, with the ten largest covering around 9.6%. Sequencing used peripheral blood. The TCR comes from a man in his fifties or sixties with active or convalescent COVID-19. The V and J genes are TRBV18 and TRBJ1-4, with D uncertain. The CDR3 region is CASSPIATNEKLFF. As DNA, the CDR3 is TGTGCCAGCTCACCGATAGCAACTAATGAAAAACTGTTTTTT. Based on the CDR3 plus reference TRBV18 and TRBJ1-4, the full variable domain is NAGVMQNPRHLVRRRGQEARLRCSPMKGHSHVYWYRQLPEEGLKFMVYLQKENIIDESGMPKERFSAEFPKEGPSILRIQQVVRGDSAAYFCASSPIATNEKLFFGSGTQLSVL.